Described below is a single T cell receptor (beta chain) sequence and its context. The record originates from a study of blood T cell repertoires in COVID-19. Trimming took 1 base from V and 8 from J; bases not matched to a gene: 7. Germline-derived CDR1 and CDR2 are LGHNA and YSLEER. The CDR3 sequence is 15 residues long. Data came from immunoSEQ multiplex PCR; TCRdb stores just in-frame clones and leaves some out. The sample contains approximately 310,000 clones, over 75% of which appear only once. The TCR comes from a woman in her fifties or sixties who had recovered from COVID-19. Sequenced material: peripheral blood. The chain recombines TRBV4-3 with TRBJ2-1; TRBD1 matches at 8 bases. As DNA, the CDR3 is TGCGCCAGCAGCCAAGTGACAGGGGCGCAACATGAGCAGTTCTTC. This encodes CASSQVTGAQHEQFF.